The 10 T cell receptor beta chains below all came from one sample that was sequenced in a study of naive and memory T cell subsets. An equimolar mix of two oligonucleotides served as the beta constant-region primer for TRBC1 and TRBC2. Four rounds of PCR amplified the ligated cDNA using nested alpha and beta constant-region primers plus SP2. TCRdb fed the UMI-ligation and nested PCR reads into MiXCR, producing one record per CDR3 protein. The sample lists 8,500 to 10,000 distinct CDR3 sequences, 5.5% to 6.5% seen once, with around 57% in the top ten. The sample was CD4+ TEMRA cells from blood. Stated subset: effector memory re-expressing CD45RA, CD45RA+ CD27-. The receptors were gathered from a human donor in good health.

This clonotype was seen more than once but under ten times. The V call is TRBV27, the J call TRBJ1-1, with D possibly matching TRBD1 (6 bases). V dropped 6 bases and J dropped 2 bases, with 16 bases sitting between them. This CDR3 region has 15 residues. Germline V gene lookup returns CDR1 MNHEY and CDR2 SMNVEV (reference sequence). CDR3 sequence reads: CASRGGRKTNTEAFF. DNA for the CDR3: TGTGCCAGCAGGGGGGGGCGAAAGACTAACACTGAAGCTTTCTTT.

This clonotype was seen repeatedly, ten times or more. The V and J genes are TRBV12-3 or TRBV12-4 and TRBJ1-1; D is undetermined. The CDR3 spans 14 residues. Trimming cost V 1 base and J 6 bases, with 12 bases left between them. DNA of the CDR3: TGTGCCAGCAGTTTAGACACAAAGGGCTCTGAAGCTTTCTTT. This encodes CASSLDTKGSEAFF.

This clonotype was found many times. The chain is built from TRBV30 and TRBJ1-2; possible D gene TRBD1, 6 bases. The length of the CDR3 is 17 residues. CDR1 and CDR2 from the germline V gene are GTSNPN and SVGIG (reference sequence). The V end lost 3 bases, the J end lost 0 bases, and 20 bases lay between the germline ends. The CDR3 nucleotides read TGTGCCTGGAGGGGGGGCCGCATCTCTCACGCTAACTATGGCTACACCTTC. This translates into CAWRGGRISHANYGYTF.

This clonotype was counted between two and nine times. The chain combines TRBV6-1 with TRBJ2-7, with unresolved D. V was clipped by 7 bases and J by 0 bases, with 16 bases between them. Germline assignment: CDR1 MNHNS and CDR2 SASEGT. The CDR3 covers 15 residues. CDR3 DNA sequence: TGTGCCAGCATACCGCGAGTACCCAGCTCCTACGAGCAGTACTTC. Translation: CASIPRVPSSYEQYF.

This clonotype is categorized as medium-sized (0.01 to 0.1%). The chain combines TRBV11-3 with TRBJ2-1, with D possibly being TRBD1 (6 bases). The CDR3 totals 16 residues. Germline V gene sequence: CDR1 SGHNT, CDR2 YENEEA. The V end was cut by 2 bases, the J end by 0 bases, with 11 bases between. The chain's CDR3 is CASSLWGRGSYNEQFF. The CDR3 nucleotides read TGTGCCAGCAGCTTATGGGGCAGGGGCTCCTACAATGAGCAGTTCTTC. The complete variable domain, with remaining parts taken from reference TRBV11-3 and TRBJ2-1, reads EAGVVQSPRYKIIEKKQPVAFWCNPISGHNTLYWYLQNLGQGPELLIRYENEEAVDDSQLPKDRFSAERLKGVDSTLKIQPAELGDSAVYLCASSLWGRGSYNEQFFGPGTRLTVL.

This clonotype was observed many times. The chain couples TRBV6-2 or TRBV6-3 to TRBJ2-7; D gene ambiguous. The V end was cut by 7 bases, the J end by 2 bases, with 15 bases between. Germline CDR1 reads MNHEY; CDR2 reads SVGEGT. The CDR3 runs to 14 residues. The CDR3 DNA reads TGTGCCAGCATCAATCACGCGCAGGCCTACGAGCAGTACTTC. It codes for CASINHAQAYEQYF.

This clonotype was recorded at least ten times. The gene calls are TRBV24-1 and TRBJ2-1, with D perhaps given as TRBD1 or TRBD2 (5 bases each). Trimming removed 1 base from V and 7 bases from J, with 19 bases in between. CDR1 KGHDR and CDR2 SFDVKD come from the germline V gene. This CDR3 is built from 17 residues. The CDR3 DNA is TGTGCCACCAGTGATTTTAAATCGGGGCGTACCTTTAATGAGCAGTTCTTC. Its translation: CATSDFKSGRTFNEQFF.

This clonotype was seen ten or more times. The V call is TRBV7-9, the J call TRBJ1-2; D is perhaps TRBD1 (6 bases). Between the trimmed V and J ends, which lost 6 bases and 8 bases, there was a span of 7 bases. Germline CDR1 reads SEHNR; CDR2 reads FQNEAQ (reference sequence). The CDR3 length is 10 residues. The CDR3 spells CASSQGGYTF. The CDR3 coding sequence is TGTGCCAGCAGTCAGGGGGGCTACACCTTC.

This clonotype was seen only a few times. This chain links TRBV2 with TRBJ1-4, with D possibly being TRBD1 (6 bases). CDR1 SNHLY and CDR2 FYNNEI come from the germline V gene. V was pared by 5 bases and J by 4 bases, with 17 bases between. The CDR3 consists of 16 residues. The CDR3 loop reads CASSTPAGTINEKLFF. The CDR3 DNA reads TGTGCCAGCAGTACCCCGGCGGGGACAATTAATGAAAAACTGTTTTTT. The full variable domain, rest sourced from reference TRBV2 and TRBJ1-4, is EPEVTQTPSHQVTQMGQEVILRCVPISNHLYFYWYRQILGQKVEFLVSFYNNEISEKSEIFDDQFSVERPDGSNFTLKIRSTKLEDSAMYFCASSTPAGTINEKLFFGSGTQLSVL.

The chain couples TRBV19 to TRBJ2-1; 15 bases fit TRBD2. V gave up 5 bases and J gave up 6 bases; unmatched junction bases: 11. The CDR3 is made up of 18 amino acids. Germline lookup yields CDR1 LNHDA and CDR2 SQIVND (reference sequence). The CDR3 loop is CASSPRTSGRVASNEQFF. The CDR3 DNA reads TGTGCCAGTAGTCCCAGGACTAGCGGGAGGGTCGCCTCCAATGAGCAGTTCTTC. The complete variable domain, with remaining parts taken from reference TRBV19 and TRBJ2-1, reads DGGITQSPKYLFRKEGQNVTLSCEQNLNHDAMYWYRQDPGQGLRLIYYSQIVNDFQKGDIAEGYSVSREKKESFPLTVTSAQKNPTAFYLCASSPRTSGRVASNEQFFGPGTRLTVL.